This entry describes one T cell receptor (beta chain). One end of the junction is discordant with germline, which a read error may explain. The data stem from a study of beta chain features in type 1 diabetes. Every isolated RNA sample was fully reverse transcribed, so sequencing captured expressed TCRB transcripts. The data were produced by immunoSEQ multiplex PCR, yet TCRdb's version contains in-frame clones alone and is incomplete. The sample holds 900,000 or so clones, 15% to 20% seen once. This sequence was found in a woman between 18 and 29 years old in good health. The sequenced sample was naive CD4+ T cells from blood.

This CDR3 reads CASSQDRGYEQYF. In nucleotides, the CDR3 is TGCGCCAGCAGCCAAGATAGGGGATACGAGCAGTACTTC. V gene TRBV5-4 combines with J gene TRBJ2-7; D is perhaps TRBD1 (5 bases). This CDR3 is 13 amino acids long. Germline loops: CDR1 SGHNT, CDR2 YYREEE (reference sequence). The whole variable domain, filled in from reference TRBV5-4 and TRBJ2-7, reads ETGVTQSPTHLIKTRGQQVTLRCSSQSGHNTVSWYQQALGQGPQFIFQYYREEENGRGNFPPRFSGLQFPNYSSELNVNALELDDSALYLCASSQDRGYEQYFGPGTRLTVT.